The 26 T cell receptor beta chains in this list originate from one sample, sequenced in a study of control samples from healthy donors and cancer patients. The method was immunoSEQ multiplex PCR; TCRdb's version includes in-frame clones alone and lacks a portion of them. The data show 210,000 or so clones, roughly nine tenths seen once. Sequenced input: blood. The receptors come from a man aged 25-45 years in good health.

This rearrangement joins TRBV29-1 to TRBJ2-1, with 13 bases fitting TRBD2. After removal of 7 bases from V and 7 bases from J, the junction contained 7 bases not matched to a gene. From germline, CDR1 is SQVTM and CDR2 ANQGSEA. The CDR3 loop spans 14 amino acids. The CDR3 loop reads CSDRLAGGKNEQFF. DNA of the CDR3: TGCAGCGACCGACTAGCGGGGGGCAAGAATGAGCAGTTCTTC.

The chain is built from TRBV6-6 and TRBJ1-1, with D possibly being TRBD1 (6 bases). The CDR3 has 14 amino acids. Deletions cut 6 bases from V and 5 bases from J, with 16 bases between. Germline CDR1 and CDR2: MNHNY and SVGAGI (reference sequence). CDR3 in DNA: TGTGCCAGCAGAGGGGTTTTAACAGGGACTGAAGCTTTCTTT. It encodes CASRGVLTGTEAFF.

The V gene is TRBV6-1, the J gene TRBJ2-1; TRBD2 matches at 9 bases. CDR1 is MNHNS, CDR2 SASEGT, per germline. The CDR3 totals 17 residues. Trimming took 0 bases from V and 5 from J; bases not matched to a gene: 8. The CDR3 region is CASSEALLAGHNNEQFF. The CDR3 DNA is TGTGCCAGCAGTGAAGCTCTACTAGCGGGCCATAACAATGAGCAGTTCTTC.

The chain employs TRBV7-2 and TRBJ2-7, with 9 bases fitting TRBD1. V lost 6 bases to trimming and J lost 3 bases; unmatched junction nucleotides: 9. This CDR3 has 15 amino acids. Per germline, CDR1 SGHTA and CDR2 FQGNSA. CDR3 sequence (DNA): TGTGCCAGCAGATGGGGACAGGGAGGATACTACGAGCAGTACTTC. Amino acid sequence: CASRWGQGGYYEQYF.

The chain couples TRBV6-6 to TRBJ2-7; 9 bases map to TRBD1. Looked up from germline, CDR1 is MNHNY and CDR2 is SVGAGI (reference sequence). V lost 2 bases to trimming and J lost 1 base; unmatched junction nucleotides: 3. This CDR3 is built from 15 residues. CDR3 sequence (DNA): TGTGCCAGCAGTTACACAGGGGGCCCGTCCTACGAGCAGTACTTC. Its translation: CASSYTGGPSYEQYF.

This clone came up once. The V call is TRBV28, the J call TRBJ2-3, with a weak D call TRBD2 (6 bases). The V and J ends lost 4 bases and 6 bases respectively, with 23 bases between them. In germline, CDR1 is MDHEN, CDR2 SYDVKM. This CDR3 comprises 17 residues. In DNA form, the CDR3 reads TGTGCCAGCAGTTACACCACGGGACTTACGGCAGGGGATACGCAGTATTTT. Translated: CASSYTTGLTAGDTQYF.

The chain combines TRBV27 with TRBJ1-2; D ambiguous. From germline, CDR1 is MNHEY and CDR2 SMNVEV (reference sequence). V shed 5 bases and J shed 3 bases, with 13 bases lying between them. CDR3 length equals 14 residues. As DNA, the CDR3 is TGTGCCAGCAGTCCGAGGCAGTCCGACTATGGCTACACCTTC. This encodes CASSPRQSDYGYTF.

The chain employs TRBV7-9 and TRBJ2-3, with 10 bases matching TRBD2. Trimming at V came to 6 bases and at J to 3 bases, leaving 6 bases not matched to a gene. CDR1 and CDR2 (germline): SEHNR, FQNEAQ (reference sequence). The CDR3 extends over 15 amino acids. The CDR3: CASRSSGGVTDTQYF. Here the CDR3 DNA reads TGTGCCAGCAGATCCAGCGGGGGGGTAACAGATACGCAGTATTTT.

This clone has only a few counts. This chain links TRBV19 with TRBJ1-5; D gene uncertain. The germline CDR1 and CDR2 sequences are LNHDA and SQIVND (reference sequence). The germline V and J ends were trimmed by 3 bases and 4 bases, with 7 bases remaining between them. There are 13 residues in the CDR3. This CDR3 reads CASSIPPNQPQHF. As DNA, the CDR3 is TGTGCCAGTAGTATCCCGCCTAATCAGCCCCAGCATTTT.

This rearrangement joins TRBV6-1 to TRBJ2-7; TRBD1 is a possible D gene (5 bases). The CDR3 is 11 amino acids. Per germline, CDR1 MNHNS and CDR2 SASEGT. Trimming shortened V by 3 bases and J by 6 bases, and 6 bases separated the two germline ends. The CDR3 DNA reads TGTGCCAGCAGTGACAGGGTCGAGCAGTACTTC. It codes for CASSDRVEQYF.

The gene calls are TRBV18 and TRBJ2-5; D is possibly TRBD1 (6 bases). V lost 1 base to trimming and J lost 3 bases, with 9 bases between them. Looked up from germline, CDR1 is KGHSH and CDR2 is LQKENI. The CDR3 is made up of 14 amino acids. CDR3 loop: CASSPRTGKETQYF. The CDR3 DNA reads TGTGCCAGCTCACCACGCACAGGGAAAGAGACCCAGTACTTC.

The chain uses TRBV11-2 and TRBJ2-7; 9 nucleotides align to TRBD1. V trimming: 3 bases; J trimming: 2 bases; junction bases outside the gene matches: 5. The CDR3 runs to 15 residues. In germline, CDR1 is SGHAT, CDR2 FQNNGV. CDR3 sequence: CASSFGRQGAYEQYF. The CDR3 region has the DNA TGTGCCAGCAGCTTTGGTAGACAGGGGGCCTACGAGCAGTACTTC.

The J gene is TRBJ1-5, the V gene TRBV2, with no clear D. CDR3 length: 14 residues. V lost 4 bases to trimming and J lost 4 bases, with 11 bases between them. Germline-derived CDR1 and CDR2 are SNHLY and FYNNEI. The CDR3 nucleotides are TGTGCCAGCAGTGTGGCTTTTCTAAATCAGCCCCAGCATTTT. Protein sequence: CASSVAFLNQPQHF.

The V call is TRBV7-2, the J call TRBJ2-1; D assignment may be TRBD1 or TRBD2 (5 bases each). The CDR3 length is 15 residues. Germline values: CDR1 SGHTA, CDR2 FQGNSA. V lost 5 bases and J lost 6, with 17 bases in between. DNA of the CDR3: TGTGCCAGCAGCCCCTGGGTTGGGACGATCAATGAGCAGTTCTTC. It translates to CASSPWVGTINEQFF. Full variable domain (rest looked up from reference TRBV7-2 and TRBJ2-1): GAGVSQSPSNKVTEKGKDVELRCDPISGHTALYWYRQSLGQGLEFLIYFQGNSAPDKSGLPSDRFSAERTGGSVSTLTIQRTQQEDSAVYLCASSPWVGTINEQFFGPGTRLTVL.

This clone is a singleton in its sample. The chain has TRBV18 and TRBJ1-5, with no clear D. Trimming removed 2 bases from V and 3 bases from J, with 8 bases in between. In germline, CDR1 is KGHSH, CDR2 LQKENI. The CDR3 loop spans 14 amino acids. CDR3 nucleotide sequence: TGTGCCAGCTCACCATCGGGAGCCAATCAGCCCCAGCATTTT. Translated, it gives CASSPSGANQPQHF.

The gene calls are TRBV10-3 and TRBJ1-2, with TRBD1 matching over 9 bases. In germline, CDR1 is ENHRY, CDR2 SYGVKD. The V segment lost 9 bases and the J segment 6 bases; nucleotides outside the gene matches: 5. CDR3 length: 12 residues. The CDR3: CAITGTGNGYTF. The CDR3 DNA is TGTGCCATTACCGGGACAGGGAATGGCTACACCTTC.

This clone was counted a single time. The rearrangement joins TRBV19 to TRBJ1-1, with a weak D call TRBD1 (5 bases). Germline values: CDR1 LNHDA, CDR2 SQIVND (reference sequence). This CDR3 comprises 12 residues. Trimming left V 8 bases short and J 1 base short, with 8 bases between. The chain's CDR3 is CASSQGNTEAFF. As DNA, the CDR3 is TGTGCCAGTTCTCAGGGGAACACTGAAGCTTTCTTT.

The rearrangement joins TRBV2 to TRBJ2-1; 9 positions agree with TRBD1. Trimming cost V 4 bases and J 8 bases; bases outside gene matches: 6. The CDR3 is 14 amino acids. Looked up from germline, CDR1 is SNHLY and CDR2 is FYNNEI. This chain's CDR3 is CASSVRTGAYEQFF. The CDR3 coding sequence is TGTGCCAGCAGTGTAAGGACAGGGGCGTATGAGCAGTTCTTC.

The CDR3 sequence is CASSSGQGAREAFF. In nucleotides, the CDR3 is TGTGCCAGCAGCTCGGGACAGGGGGCGAGAGAAGCTTTCTTT. This chain links TRBV13 with TRBJ1-1; 12 nucleotides line up with TRBD1. Germline trimming cut 4 bases from V and 8 bases from J; bases unmatched to any gene: 5. Per germline, CDR1 PRHDT and CDR2 FYEKMQ (reference sequence). The length of the CDR3 is 14 residues.

The chain is built from TRBV5-1 and TRBJ2-7, with a weak D call TRBD2 (5 bases). In germline, CDR1 is SGHRS, CDR2 YFSETQ. V shed 0 bases and J shed 2 bases, with 15 bases lying between them. CDR3 size: 16 residues. The CDR3 here is CASSLGASAGTYEQYF. The CDR3 nucleotides are TGCGCCAGCAGCTTGGGGGCCTCGGCGGGTACCTACGAGCAGTACTTC.

There are a few counts of this clone. J is TRBJ2-3 and V is TRBV12-2; the D call in the table, TRBD2, was not verified against the DNA. TRBV12-2 corresponds to a pseudogene. The CDR3 consists of 18 residues. This CDR3 reads CASRSGTSGVGITDTQYF. The CDR3 DNA reads TGTGCAAGTCGCTCAGGGACTAGCGGGGTGGGAATCACAGATACGCAGTATTTT.

The CDR3 nucleotides read TGTGCCAGCAGCCAAGTCAAACATAGACGAGAAGCTTTCTTT. Translation: CASSQVKHRREAFF. V gene TRBV14 combines with J gene TRBJ1-1; D is unclear. The CDR3 consists of 14 residues. The ends were cut back, 1 base at V and 8 bases at J, with 14 bases in the middle. The germline gives CDR1 SGHDN, CDR2 FVKESK.

This sequence joins TRBV29-1 and TRBJ1-1; D gene unclear. The germline V gene has CDR1 SQVTM and CDR2 ANQGSEA. Trimming left V 6 bases short and J 1 base short, with 12 bases between. The CDR3 runs to 13 residues. CDR3 region: CSVTYTENTEAFF. Here the CDR3 DNA reads TGCAGCGTGACTTATACAGAGAACACTGAAGCTTTCTTT.

This chain connects TRBV6-5 to TRBJ2-7; D could derive from TRBD1 or TRBD2 (5 bases each). The V end was cut by 5 bases, the J end by 3 bases, with 17 bases between. CDR1 is MNHEY, CDR2 SVGAGI, per germline. This CDR3 is 15 amino acids long. The CDR3 DNA sequence: TGTGCCAGCAGTAAATCAGGGAGTCCTAACTACGAGCAGTACTTC. Its translation: CASSKSGSPNYEQYF.

The chain employs TRBV29-1 and TRBJ1-2; D unclear. The length of the CDR3 is 12 residues. The V end was cut by 5 bases, the J end by 4 bases, with 11 bases between. The germline V gene has CDR1 SQVTM and CDR2 ANQGSEA. The CDR3 region has the DNA TGCAGCGTTTTGACGGTTTCCTATGGCTACACCTTC. This codes for CSVLTVSYGYTF.

The chain employs TRBV6-5 and TRBJ1-5, with 7 positions matching TRBD1. The CDR3 has 14 amino acids. CDR1 MNHEY and CDR2 SVGAGI come from the germline V gene. V lost 5 bases and J lost 3; bases outside the gene matches: 4. This chain's CDR3 is CASSRTGVNQPQHF. CDR3 nucleotides: TGTGCCAGCAGTCGGACAGGAGTCAATCAGCCCCAGCATTTT.